Sequencing of this TCR beta chain was carried out in a study of cytomegalovirus exposure and HLA in healthy donors. Broader study findings: V- and J-gene trimming in TCR beta was tied to a missense DCLRE1C variant by an analysis performed later.

V dropped 5 bases and J dropped 2; count of bases not matched to a gene: 10. The CDR3 has 17 amino acids. Germline CDR1 reads KGHSH; CDR2 reads LQKENI. Primers included in the PCR were 60 Vbeta and 13 Jbeta primers. The method was immunoSEQ multiplex PCR; TCRdb's version includes in-frame clones alone and lacks a portion of them. This table holds approximately 150,000 clones, over 70% found once. About this clone: The antigen is not known.

Sequencing used PBMCs. The chain recombines TRBV18 with TRBJ2-3; 10 bases align to TRBD1. The clonotype was recovered from a woman between 40 and 55 years old in good health and CMV-seronegative. The CDR3 reads CASSFNPGTGDTDTQYF. DNA for the CDR3: TGTGCCAGCTCATTTAACCCCGGGACAGGGGACACAGATACGCAGTATTTT.